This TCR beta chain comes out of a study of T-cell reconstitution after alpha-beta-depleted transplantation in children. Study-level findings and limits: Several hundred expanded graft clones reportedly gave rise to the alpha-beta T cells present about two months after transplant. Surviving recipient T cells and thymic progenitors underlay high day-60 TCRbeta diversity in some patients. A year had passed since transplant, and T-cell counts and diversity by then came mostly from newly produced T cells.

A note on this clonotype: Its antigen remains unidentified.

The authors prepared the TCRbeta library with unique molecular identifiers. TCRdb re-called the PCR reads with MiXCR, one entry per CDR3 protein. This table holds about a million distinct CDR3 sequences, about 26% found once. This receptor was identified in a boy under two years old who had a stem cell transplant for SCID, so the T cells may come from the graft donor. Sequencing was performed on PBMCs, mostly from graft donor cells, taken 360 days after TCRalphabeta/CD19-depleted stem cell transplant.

CDR3 protein: CASSEYGSGNTIYF. The CDR3 bases are TGTGCCAGCAGTGAATACGGCTCTGGAAACACCATATATTTT. The V call is TRBV25-1, the J call TRBJ1-3; D is uncertain. In germline, CDR1 is MGHDK, CDR2 SYGVNS. Trimming took 0 bases from V and 0 from J, leaving 3 bases between them. The CDR3 consists of 14 residues.